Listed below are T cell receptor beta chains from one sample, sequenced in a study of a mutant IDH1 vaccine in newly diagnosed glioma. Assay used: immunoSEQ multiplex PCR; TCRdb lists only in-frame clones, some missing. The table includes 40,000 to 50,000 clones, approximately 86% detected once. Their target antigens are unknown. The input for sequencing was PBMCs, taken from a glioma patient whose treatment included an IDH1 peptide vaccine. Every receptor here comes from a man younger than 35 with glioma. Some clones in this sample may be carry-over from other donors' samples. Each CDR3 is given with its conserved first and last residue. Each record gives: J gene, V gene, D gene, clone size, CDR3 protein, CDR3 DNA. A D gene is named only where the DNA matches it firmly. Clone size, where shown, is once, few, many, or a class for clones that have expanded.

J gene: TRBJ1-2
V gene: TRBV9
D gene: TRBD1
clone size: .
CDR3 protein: CASSANRDRGYTF
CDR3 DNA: TGTGCCAGCAGCGCAAATCGGGACAGGGGCTACACCTTC

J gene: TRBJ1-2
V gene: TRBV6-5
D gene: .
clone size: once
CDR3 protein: CASSSYLRDGYTF
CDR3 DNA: TGTGCCAGCAGTTCTTACCTAAGGGATGGCTACACCTTC

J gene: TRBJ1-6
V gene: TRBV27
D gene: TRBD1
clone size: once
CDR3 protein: CASSLLTGLDYNSPLHF
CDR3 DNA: TGTGCCAGCAGTCTCCTGACAGGGTTGGACTATAATTCACCCCTCCACTTT

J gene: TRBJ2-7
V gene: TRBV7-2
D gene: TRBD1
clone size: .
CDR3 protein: CASSPTGTGVREQYF
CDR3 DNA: TGTGCCAGCAGCCCAACGGGGACAGGGGTCCGCGAGCAGTACTTC

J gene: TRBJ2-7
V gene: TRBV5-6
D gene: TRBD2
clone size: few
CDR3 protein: CASSREGVSYEQYF
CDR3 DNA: TGTGCCAGCAGCCGGGAGGGAGTCTCCTACGAGCAGTACTTC

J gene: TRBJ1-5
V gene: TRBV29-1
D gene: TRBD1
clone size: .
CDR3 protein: CSVAGTGVDQPQHF
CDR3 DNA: TGCAGCGTCGCCGGGACAGGGGTGGATCAGCCCCAGCATTTT

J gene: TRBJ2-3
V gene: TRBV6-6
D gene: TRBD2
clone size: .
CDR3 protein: CASSPGTRSDTQYF
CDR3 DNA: TGTGCCAGCAGTCCCGGGACTAGATCGGATACGCAGTATTTT

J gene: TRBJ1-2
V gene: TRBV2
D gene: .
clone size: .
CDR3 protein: CASARGANYGYTF
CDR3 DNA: TGTGCCAGCGCACGAGGGGCCAACTATGGCTACACCTTC

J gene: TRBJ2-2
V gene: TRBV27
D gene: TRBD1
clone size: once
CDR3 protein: CASRDRGIGTGELFF
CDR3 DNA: TGTGCCAGCAGGGACAGGGGAATTGGCACCGGGGAGCTGTTTTTT

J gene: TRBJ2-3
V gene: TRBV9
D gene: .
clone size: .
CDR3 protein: CASSPRTNTDTQYF
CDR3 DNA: TGTGCCAGCAGCCCTCGGACGAACACAGATACGCAGTATTTT

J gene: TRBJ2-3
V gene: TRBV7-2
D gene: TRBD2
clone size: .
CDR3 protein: CASAGQAAGGPDTQYF
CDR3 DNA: TGTGCCAGCGCGGGACAAGCGGCGGGGGGCCCAGATACGCAGTATTTT

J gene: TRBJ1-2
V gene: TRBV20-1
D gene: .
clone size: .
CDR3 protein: CSARHSHGYTF
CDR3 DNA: TGCAGTGCTAGACACTCGCATGGCTACACCTTC

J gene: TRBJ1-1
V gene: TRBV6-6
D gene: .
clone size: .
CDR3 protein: CASSPERFTGTEAFF
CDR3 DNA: TGTGCCAGCAGCCCTGAGCGATTCACAGGGACTGAAGCTTTCTTT

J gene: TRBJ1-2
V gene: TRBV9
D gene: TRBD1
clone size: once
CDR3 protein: CASSATGTAYGYTF
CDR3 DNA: TGTGCCAGCAGCGCAACTGGGACAGCCTATGGCTACACCTTC

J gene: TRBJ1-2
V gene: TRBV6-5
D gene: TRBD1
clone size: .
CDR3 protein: CASFGGGGGYTF
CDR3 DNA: TGTGCCAGCTTTGGAGGGGGCGGTGGCTACACCTTC

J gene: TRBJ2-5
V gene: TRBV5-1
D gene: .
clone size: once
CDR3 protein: CASTIIGVGQETQYF
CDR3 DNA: TGCGCCAGCACCATCATTGGGGTGGGGCAAGAGACCCAGTACTTC

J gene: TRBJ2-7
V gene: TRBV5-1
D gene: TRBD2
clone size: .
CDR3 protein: CASSRDSTSGEQYF
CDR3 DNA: TGCGCCAGCAGCCGTGATTCGACTAGCGGTGAGCAGTACTTC

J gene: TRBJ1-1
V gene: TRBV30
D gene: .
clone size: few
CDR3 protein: CASRQGMTEAFF
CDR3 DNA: TGTGCCTCCCGGCAGGGGATGACTGAAGCTTTCTTT

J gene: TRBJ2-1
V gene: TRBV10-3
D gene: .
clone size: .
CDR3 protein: CAISESLGYNEQFF
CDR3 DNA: TGTGCCATCAGTGAGTCTTTGGGCTACAATGAGCAGTTCTTC

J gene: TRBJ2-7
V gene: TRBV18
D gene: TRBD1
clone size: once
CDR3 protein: CASSPGQSYYEQYF
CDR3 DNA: TGTGCCAGCTCACCGGGACAGAGCTACTACGAGCAGTACTTC

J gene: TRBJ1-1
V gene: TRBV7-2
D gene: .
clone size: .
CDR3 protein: CASSLPPVTEAFF
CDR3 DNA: TGTGCCAGCAGCTTACCCCCGGTCACTGAAGCTTTCTTT

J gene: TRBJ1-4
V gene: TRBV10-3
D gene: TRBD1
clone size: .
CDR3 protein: CATRTGQSTVGEKLFF
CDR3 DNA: TGTGCCACCAGGACAGGACAGTCGACTGTAGGGGAAAAACTGTTTTTT

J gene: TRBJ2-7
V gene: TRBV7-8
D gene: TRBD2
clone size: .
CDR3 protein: CASSIRTSGAYEQYF
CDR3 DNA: TGTGCCAGCAGCATCCGGACTAGCGGGGCCTACGAGCAGTACTTC

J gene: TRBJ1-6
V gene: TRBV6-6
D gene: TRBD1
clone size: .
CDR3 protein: CASSGQALPPLHF
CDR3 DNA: TGTGCCAGCAGCGGACAGGCCCTACCTCCCCTCCACTTT

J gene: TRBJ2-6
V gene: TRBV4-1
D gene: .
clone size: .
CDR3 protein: CASSQDQQGATSGANVLTF
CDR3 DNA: TGCGCCAGCAGCCAAGACCAACAGGGTGCTACCTCTGGGGCCAACGTCCTGACTTTC

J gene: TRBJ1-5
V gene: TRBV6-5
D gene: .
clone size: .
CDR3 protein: CASSYSYSNQPQHF
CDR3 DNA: TGTGCCAGCAGTTACAGTTATAGCAATCAGCCCCAGCATTTT

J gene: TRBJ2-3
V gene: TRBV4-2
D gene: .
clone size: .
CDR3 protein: CASSQDVMADTQYF
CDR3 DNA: TGTGCCAGCAGCCAAGATGTAATGGCGGATACGCAGTATTTT

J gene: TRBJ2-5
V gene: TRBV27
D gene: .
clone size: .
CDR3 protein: CASSPSSDPVGTQYF
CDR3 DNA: TGTGCCAGCAGTCCGTCCTCTGACCCGGTCGGGACCCAGTACTTC

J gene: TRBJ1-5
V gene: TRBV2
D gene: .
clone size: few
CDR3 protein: CASRGTKGGQPQHF
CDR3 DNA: TGTGCCAGCAGAGGGACGAAGGGCGGGCAGCCCCAGCATTTT

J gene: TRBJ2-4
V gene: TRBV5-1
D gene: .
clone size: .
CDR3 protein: CASSLLPGMIAKNIQYF
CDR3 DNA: TGCGCCAGCAGCTTGTTGCCGGGTATGATAGCCAAAAACATTCAGTACTTC

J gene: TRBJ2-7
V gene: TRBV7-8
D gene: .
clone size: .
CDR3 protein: CASSSTGRGAKSYEQYF
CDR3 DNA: TGTGCCAGCAGCTCAACTGGTCGGGGGGCGAAATCCTACGAGCAGTACTTC

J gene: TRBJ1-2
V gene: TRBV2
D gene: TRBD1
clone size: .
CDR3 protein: CASRRSRDRGASNYGYTF
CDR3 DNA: TGTGCCAGCAGACGGTCTCGGGACAGGGGGGCCTCAAACTATGGCTACACCTTC

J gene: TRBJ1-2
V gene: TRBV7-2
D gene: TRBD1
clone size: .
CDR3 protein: CASSLQGGLNYGYTF
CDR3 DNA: TGTGCCAGCAGTCTACAGGGGGGTCTTAACTATGGCTACACCTTC

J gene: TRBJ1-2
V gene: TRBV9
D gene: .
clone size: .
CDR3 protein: CASSVDLGDYGYTF
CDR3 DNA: TGTGCCAGCAGCGTAGACCTAGGGGACTATGGCTACACCTTC

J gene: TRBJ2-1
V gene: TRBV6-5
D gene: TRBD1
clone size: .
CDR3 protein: CGTGPGLHEQFF
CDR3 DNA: TGTGGGACAGGCCCAGGGTTACATGAGCAGTTCTTC

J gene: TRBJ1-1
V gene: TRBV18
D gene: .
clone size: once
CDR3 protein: CASSPGKGINTEAFF
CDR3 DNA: TGTGCCAGCTCACCAGGGAAGGGAATTAACACTGAAGCTTTCTTT

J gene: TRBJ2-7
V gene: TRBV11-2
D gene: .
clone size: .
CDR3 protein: CASSSGVGQRSYEQYF
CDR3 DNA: TGTGCCAGCAGCTCAGGGGTAGGACAACGCTCCTACGAGCAGTACTTC

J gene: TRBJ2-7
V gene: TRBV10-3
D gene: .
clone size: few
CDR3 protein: CAISGDTYEQYF
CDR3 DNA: TGTGCCATCAGTGGAGATACCTACGAGCAGTACTTC

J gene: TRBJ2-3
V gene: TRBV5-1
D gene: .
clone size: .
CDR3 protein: CASSSRLSDTQYF
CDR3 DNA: TGCGCCAGCAGCTCCCGACTCTCGGATACGCAGTATTTT

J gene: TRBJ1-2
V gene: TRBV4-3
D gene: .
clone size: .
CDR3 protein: CASSQDRSSVRGYTF
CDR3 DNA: TGCGCCAGCAGCCAAGATCGGTCGAGTGTAAGGGGCTACACCTTC

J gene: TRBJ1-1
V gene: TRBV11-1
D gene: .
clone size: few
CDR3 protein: CASSPRTGWAFF
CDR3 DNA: TGTGCCAGCAGCCCCCGGACGGGTTGGGCTTTCTTT

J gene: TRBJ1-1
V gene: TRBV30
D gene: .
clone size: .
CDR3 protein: CAWSFGRIEAFF
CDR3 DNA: TGTGCCTGGAGTTTCGGACGGATTGAAGCTTTCTTT

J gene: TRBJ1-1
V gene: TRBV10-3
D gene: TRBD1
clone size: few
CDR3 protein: CAIRGTGMNTEAFF
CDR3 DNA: TGTGCCATCAGAGGGACAGGGATGAACACTGAAGCTTTCTTT

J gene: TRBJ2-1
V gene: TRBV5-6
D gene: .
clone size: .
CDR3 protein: CASTGTISYNEQFF
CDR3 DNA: TGTGCCAGCACGGGGACCATCTCCTACAATGAGCAGTTCTTC